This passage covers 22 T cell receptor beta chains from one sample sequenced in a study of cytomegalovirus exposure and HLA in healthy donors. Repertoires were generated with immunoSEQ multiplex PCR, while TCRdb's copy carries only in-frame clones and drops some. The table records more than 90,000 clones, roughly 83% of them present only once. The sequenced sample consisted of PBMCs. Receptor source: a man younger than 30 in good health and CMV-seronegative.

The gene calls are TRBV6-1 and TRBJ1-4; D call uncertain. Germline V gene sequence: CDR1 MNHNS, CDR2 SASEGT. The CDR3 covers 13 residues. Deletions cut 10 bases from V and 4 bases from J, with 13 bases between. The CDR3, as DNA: TGTGCCACCGCCCGGGAAATTAATGAAAAACTGTTTTTT. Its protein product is CATAREINEKLFF.

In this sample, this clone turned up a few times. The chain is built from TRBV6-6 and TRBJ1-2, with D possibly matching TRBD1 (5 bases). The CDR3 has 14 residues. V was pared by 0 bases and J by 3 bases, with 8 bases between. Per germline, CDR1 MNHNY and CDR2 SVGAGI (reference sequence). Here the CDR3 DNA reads TGTGCCAGCAGTTACTCGCCGACAGACTATGGCTACACCTTC. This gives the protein CASSYSPTDYGYTF.

In nucleotides, the CDR3 is TGTGCCAGCAGTGTACCTAGCGTGGGCACAGATACGCAGTATTTT. Translating it yields CASSVPSVGTDTQYF. V usage is TRBV2 and J usage is TRBJ2-3, with a tentative D call TRBD2 (6 bases). The CDR3 extends over 15 amino acids. V was clipped by 4 bases and J by 1 base, with 12 bases between them. Germline assignment: CDR1 SNHLY and CDR2 FYNNEI.

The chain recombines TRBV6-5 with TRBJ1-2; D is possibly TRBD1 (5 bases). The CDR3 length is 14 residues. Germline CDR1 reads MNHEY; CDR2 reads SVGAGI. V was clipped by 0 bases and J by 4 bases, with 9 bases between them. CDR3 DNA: TGTGCCAGCAGTTACTCAAGGGGTGGCTATGGCTACACCTTC. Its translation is CASSYSRGGYGYTF.

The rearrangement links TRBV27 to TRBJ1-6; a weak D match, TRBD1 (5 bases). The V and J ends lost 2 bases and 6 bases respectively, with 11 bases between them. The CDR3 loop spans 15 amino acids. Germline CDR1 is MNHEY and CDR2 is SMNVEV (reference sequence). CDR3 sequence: CASSLGAGINSPLHF. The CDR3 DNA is TGTGCCAGCAGTTTAGGAGCAGGGATTAATTCACCCCTCCACTTT.

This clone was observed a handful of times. The chain's CDR3 is CAWSGPRTAGSYEQYF. Written as DNA, the CDR3 is TGTGCCTGGAGTGGCCCCAGGACAGCCGGATCCTACGAGCAGTACTTC. V gene TRBV30 combines with J gene TRBJ2-7; tentative D call: TRBD1 (6 bases). CDR1 and CDR2 from the germline V gene are GTSNPN and SVGIG (reference sequence). The V end was cut by 1 base, the J end by 1 base, with 17 bases between. This CDR3 spans 16 amino acids.

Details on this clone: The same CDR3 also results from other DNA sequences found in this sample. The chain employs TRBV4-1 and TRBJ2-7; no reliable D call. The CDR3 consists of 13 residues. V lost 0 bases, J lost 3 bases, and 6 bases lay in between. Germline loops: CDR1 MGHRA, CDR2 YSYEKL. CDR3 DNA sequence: TGCGCCAGCAGCCAAGACACGGTCTACGAGCAGTACTTC. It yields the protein CASSQDTVYEQYF.

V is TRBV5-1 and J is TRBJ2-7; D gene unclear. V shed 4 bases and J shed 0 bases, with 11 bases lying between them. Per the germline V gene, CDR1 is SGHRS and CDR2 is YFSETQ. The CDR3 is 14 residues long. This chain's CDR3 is CASSLDPSSYEQYF. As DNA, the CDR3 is TGCGCCAGCAGCCTGGACCCGAGCTCCTACGAGCAGTACTTC.

CDR3 nucleotide sequence: TGTGCTAGTGGTTTGGTACGGCAGGAAGAGACCCAGTACTTC. Encoded protein: CASGLVRQEETQYF. The genes are TRBV12-5 and TRBJ2-5; no firm D call. The germline V gene has CDR1 LGHNT and CDR2 FRNRAP. Trimming took off 0 bases at V and 3 bases at J, with 8 bases between the two ends. The CDR3 spans 14 residues.

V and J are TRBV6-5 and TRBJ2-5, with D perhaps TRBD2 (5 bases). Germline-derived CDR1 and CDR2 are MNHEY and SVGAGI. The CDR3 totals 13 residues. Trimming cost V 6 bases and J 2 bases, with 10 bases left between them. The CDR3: CASRRTLQETQYF. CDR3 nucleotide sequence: TGTGCCAGCAGGAGGACTTTACAAGAGACCCAGTACTTC.

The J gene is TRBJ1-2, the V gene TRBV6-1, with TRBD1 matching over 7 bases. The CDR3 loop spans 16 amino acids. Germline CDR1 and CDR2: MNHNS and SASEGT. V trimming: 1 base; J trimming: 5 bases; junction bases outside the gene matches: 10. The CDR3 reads CASSEGVQGRKYGYTF. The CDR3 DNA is TGTGCCAGCAGTGAAGGGGTACAGGGGCGGAAATATGGCTACACCTTC.

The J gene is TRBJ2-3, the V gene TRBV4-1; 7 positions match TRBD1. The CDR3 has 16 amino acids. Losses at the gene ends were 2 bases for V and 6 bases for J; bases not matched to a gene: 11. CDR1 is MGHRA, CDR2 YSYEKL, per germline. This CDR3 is CASSQPGDRVRDTQYF. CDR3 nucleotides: TGCGCCAGCAGCCAACCCGGCGACAGGGTGAGGGATACGCAGTATTTT.

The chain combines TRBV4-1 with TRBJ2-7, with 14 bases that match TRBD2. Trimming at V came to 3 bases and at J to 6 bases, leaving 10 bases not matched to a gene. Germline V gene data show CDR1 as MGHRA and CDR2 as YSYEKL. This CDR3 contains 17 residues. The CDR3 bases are TGCGCCAGCAGCCAGACACCGGGACTAGCGGGAGATATCGAGCAGTACTTC. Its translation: CASSQTPGLAGDIEQYF.

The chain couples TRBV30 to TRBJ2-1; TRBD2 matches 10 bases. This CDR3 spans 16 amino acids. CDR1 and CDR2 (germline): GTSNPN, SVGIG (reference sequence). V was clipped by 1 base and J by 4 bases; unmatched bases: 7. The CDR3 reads CAWSEASGSQYNEQFF. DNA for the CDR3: TGTGCCTGGAGTGAAGCTAGCGGGAGTCAATACAATGAGCAGTTCTTC.

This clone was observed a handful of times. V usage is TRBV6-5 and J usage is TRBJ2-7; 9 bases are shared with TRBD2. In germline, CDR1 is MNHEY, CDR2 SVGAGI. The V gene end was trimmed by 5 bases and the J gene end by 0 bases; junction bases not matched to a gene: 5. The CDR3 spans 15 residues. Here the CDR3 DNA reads TGTGCCAGCAGTCGGACTAGCGAGAGCTCCTACGAGCAGTACTTC. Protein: CASSRTSESSYEQYF.

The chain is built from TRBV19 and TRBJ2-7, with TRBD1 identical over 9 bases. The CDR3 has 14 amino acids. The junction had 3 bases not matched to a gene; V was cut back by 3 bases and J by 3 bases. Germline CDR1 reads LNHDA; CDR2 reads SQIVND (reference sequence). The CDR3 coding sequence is TGTGCCAGTAGTATTGGACAGGGGCGCTACGAGCAGTACTTC. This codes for CASSIGQGRYEQYF.

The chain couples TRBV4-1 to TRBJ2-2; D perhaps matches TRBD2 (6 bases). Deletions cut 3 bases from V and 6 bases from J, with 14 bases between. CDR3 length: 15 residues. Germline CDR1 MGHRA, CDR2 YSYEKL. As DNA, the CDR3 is TGCGCCAGCAGCCATGTCCAGCGGGCGTCCGGGGAGCTGTTTTTT. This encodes CASSHVQRASGELFF.

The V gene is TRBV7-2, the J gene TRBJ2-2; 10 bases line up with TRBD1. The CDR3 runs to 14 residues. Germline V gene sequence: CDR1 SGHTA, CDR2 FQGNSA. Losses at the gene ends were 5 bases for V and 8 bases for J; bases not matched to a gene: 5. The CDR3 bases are TGTGCCAGCAGCCAGGGACAGGGGTTGGGGGAGCTGTTTTTT. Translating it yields CASSQGQGLGELFF.

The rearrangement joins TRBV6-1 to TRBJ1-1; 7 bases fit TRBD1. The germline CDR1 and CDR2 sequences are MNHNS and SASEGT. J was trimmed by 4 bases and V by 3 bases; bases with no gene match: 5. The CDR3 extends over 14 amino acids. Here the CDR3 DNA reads TGTGCCAGCAGTGATAGCCAGGGGGTCACTGAAGCTTTCTTT. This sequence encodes CASSDSQGVTEAFF.

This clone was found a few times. The CDR3 protein is CASSFTGDTEAFF. CDR3 DNA sequence: TGTGCCAGCAGCTTTACAGGGGACACTGAAGCTTTCTTT. The rearrangement joins TRBV7-9 to TRBJ1-1; 7 bases line up with TRBD1. The V segment lost 3 bases and the J segment 3 bases; nucleotides outside the gene matches: 1. Germline V gives CDR1 SEHNR, CDR2 FQNEAQ (reference sequence). The CDR3 runs to 13 residues. The whole variable domain, remainder taken from reference TRBV7-9 and TRBJ1-1, is DTGVSQNPRHKITKRGQNVTFRCDPISEHNRLYWYRQTLGQGPEFLTYFQNEAQLEKSRLLSDRFSAERPKGSFSTLEIQRTEQGDSAMYLCASSFTGDTEAFFGQGTRLTVV.

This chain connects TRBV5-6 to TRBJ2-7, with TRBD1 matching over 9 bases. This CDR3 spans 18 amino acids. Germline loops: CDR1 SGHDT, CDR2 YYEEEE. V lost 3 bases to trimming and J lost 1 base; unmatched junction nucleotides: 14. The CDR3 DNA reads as TGTGCCAGCAGCTACCGGGACAGGGTCGTATCCCGGTCCTACGAGCAGTACTTC. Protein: CASSYRDRVVSRSYEQYF. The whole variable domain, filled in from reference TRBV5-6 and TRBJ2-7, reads DAGVTQSPTHLIKTRGQQVTLRCSPKSGHDTVSWYQQALGQGPQFIFQYYEEEERQRGNFPDRFSGHQFPNYSSELNVNALLLGDSALYLCASSYRDRVVSRSYEQYFGPGTRLTVT.

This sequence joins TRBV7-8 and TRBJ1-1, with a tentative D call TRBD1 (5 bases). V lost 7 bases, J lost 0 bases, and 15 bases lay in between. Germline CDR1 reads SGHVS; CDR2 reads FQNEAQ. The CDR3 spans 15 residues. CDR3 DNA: TGTGCCAGCAACCCCCTGGGGGGAGTGAACACTGAAGCTTTCTTT. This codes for CASNPLGGVNTEAFF.